What follows are 16 T cell receptor beta chains derived from one specimen sequenced in a study of Graves' ophthalmopathy and Graves' hyperthyroidism. TCR beta CDR3 amplification used RNA transcripts. After a first-round RT-PCR with HTBI primers, a second-round multiplex PCR was run. TCRdb re-called the multiplex PCR reads through MiXCR, storing one row per CDR3 protein. The data contain 200,000 to 250,000 distinct CDR3 sequences, approximately 21% of them singletons. Input material: peripheral blood. These receptors were taken from a woman between 45 and 60 years old with Graves' ophthalmopathy.

This clonotype has at least ten counts. The rearrangement joins TRBV20-1 to TRBJ2-5; unclear D gene. The CDR3 sequence is 13 residues long. The germline V and J ends were trimmed by 5 bases and 5 bases, with 15 bases remaining between them. Germline CDR1 reads DFQATT; CDR2 reads SNEGSKA (reference sequence). CDR3 bases: TGCAGTGCTGCCGGTCCCCAGGCGGAGACCCAGTACTTC. Its translation is CSAAGPQAETQYF.

The sample holds many counts of this clonotype. The V call is TRBV7-2, the J call TRBJ1-6, with 7 bases fitting TRBD1. This CDR3 is 15 amino acids long. The trim removed 5 bases at V and 4 bases at J, leaving 5 bases unmatched. Germline CDR1 is SGHTA and CDR2 is FQGNSA. DNA of the CDR3: TGTGCCAGCAGCCGCGACAGGGCTTATAATTCACCCCTCCACTTT. Translated, it gives CASSRDRAYNSPLHF.

This clonotype was found many times. In DNA, the CDR3 is TGTGCCAGCAGCGTAGCTCGGGCGGCAGGGGGGAGGCAGTACTTC. Protein product: CASSVARAAGGRQYF. This sequence joins TRBV9 and TRBJ2-7, with D maybe TRBD1 (7 bases). This CDR3 comprises 15 residues. V shed 0 bases and J shed 9 bases, with 19 bases lying between them. Germline-derived CDR1 and CDR2 are SGDLS and YYNGEE.

This clonotype was picked up many times. Without the conserved terminal phenylalanine or tryptophan, this CDR3 likely stems from a read error. The CDR3 loop is CASSLGQPTEAFL. CDR3 coding DNA: TGCGCCAGCAGCTTGGGACAGCCCACTGAAGCTTTCCTT. V gene TRBV5-1 combines with J gene TRBJ1-1, with a possible D match to TRBD1 (5 bases). The germline CDR1 and CDR2 sequences are SGHRS and YFSETQ. Trimming took 0 bases from V and 4 from J, leaving 7 bases between them. The CDR3 consists of 13 residues.

The sample holds many counts of this clonotype. The chain links TRBV6-2 or TRBV6-3 to TRBJ1-5; TRBD1 agrees at 7 bases. In germline, CDR1 is MNHEY, CDR2 SVGEGT. V was pared by 9 bases and J by 2 bases, with 1 base of the junction left unmatched. The CDR3 is 12 amino acids. The CDR3 here is CASGQGNQPQHF. DNA of the CDR3: TGTGCCAGTGGACAGGGCAATCAGCCCCAGCATTTT.

As regards this clonotype: A single base separates this from a much larger clone, so it may be a read error. V and J are TRBV29-1 and TRBJ2-7; D is ambiguous. Germline CDR1 reads SQVTM; CDR2 reads ANQGSEA. This CDR3 comprises 11 residues. CDR3 region: CSVVASDEQYF. The CDR3 region has the DNA TGCAGCGTTGTCGCCTCCGACGAGCAGTACTTC.

The chain carries TRBV5-1 and TRBJ2-5; 7 positions match TRBD2. V trimming: 5 bases; J trimming: 5 bases; junction bases outside the gene matches: 15. Germline V CDR1 and CDR2: SGHRS, YFSETQ. The CDR3 consists of 16 residues. CDR3 nucleotides: TGCGCCAGCAGAGTCGGGAGGTCGGCGGGAGTGGAGACCCAGTACTTC. As protein: CASRVGRSAGVETQYF.

This clonotype was seen many times. J is TRBJ2-7 and V is TRBV6-1; 9 bases map to TRBD1. The CDR3 has 16 amino acids. V lost 0 bases, J lost 3 bases, and 6 bases stayed unmatched. The germline V gene encodes CDR1 MNHNS and CDR2 SASEGT. CDR3: CASSEAGTGWSYEQYF. The CDR3 nucleotides read TGTGCCAGCAGTGAAGCAGGGACAGGGTGGAGCTACGAGCAGTACTTC.

This clonotype was observed at least ten times. J is TRBJ2-2 and V is TRBV6-1; D is possibly TRBD1 (6 bases). CDR3 length: 15 residues. V lost 2 bases and J 7 bases, leaving 14 bases between the germline ends. Germline V CDR1 and CDR2: MNHNS, SASEGT. CDR3: CASSERQARGGELFF. CDR3 coding DNA: TGTGCCAGCAGTGAAAGACAGGCCCGGGGCGGGGAGCTGTTTTTT.

The CDR3 nucleotides read TGCAGTGCCGAGAGGGGAGGTGGCGGCGAGCAGTACTTC. Amino acids: CSAERGGGGEQYF. This chain uses TRBV20-1 with TRBJ2-7; D is perhaps TRBD2 (6 bases). Trimming cost V 6 bases and J 6 bases, with 18 bases left between them. Germline V gene data show CDR1 as DFQATT and CDR2 as SNEGSKA (reference sequence). CDR3 length: 13 amino acids.

This clonotype was picked up many times. The chain joins TRBV20-1 to TRBJ1-5, with D perhaps TRBD1 (6 bases). Germline V gene lookup returns CDR1 DFQATT and CDR2 SNEGSKA (reference sequence). Trimming stripped 5 bases from V and 1 base from J, with 15 bases between. This CDR3 is built from 15 residues. The DNA for the CDR3 is TGCAGTGCTTCGGGACAAATGGTGAGCAATCAGCCCCAGCATTTT. Amino acid sequence: CSASGQMVSNQPQHF.

The table lists this clonotype with many counts. The rearrangement joins TRBV11-2 to TRBJ2-2; possible D gene TRBD2, 6 bases. This CDR3 region has 13 residues. Between the trimmed V and J ends, which lost 10 bases and 6 bases, there was a span of 15 bases. Germline assignment: CDR1 SGHAT and CDR2 FQNNGV. CDR3 DNA: TGTGCCACACTAGCACAGCATGCCGGGGAGCTGTTTTTT. This gives the protein CATLAQHAGELFF.

This clonotype occurred many times. The chain carries TRBV11-2 and TRBJ2-4; D uncertain. V lost 1 base and J 10 bases, leaving 17 bases between the germline ends. Per germline, CDR1 SGHAT and CDR2 FQNNGV. This CDR3 has 15 residues. The CDR3 sequence is CASSLALGDPLIQYF. CDR3 DNA sequence: TGTGCCAGCAGCTTAGCATTAGGAGACCCTTTAATTCAGTACTTC.

In this sample, this clonotype turned up many times. J is TRBJ2-7 and V is TRBV14; D not resolved. Trimming cost V 2 bases and J 3 bases, with 8 bases left between them. Germline assignment: CDR1 SGHDN and CDR2 FVKESK. This CDR3 has 13 residues. CDR3 sequence reads: CASSQLPNYEQYF. CDR3 in DNA: TGTGCCAGCAGCCAATTACCAAACTACGAGCAGTACTTC.

This clonotype appeared many times. The gene calls are TRBV20-1 and TRBJ2-7; possible D gene TRBD1, 5 bases. Deletions cut 0 bases from V and 4 bases from J, with 22 bases between. The CDR3 extends over 17 amino acids. Per germline, CDR1 DFQATT and CDR2 SNEGSKA (reference sequence). This CDR3 reads CSARDYRQRSSDYEQYF. CDR3 DNA sequence: TGCAGTGCTAGAGATTATCGACAGCGTAGTTCTGATTACGAGCAGTACTTC.

The sample holds many counts of this clonotype. CDR3 DNA sequence: TGTGCCAGCAGTTCGCCGAGGGGGGTGATCACCTACGAGCAGTACTTC. The encoded protein is CASSSPRGVITYEQYF. J is TRBJ2-7 and V is TRBV6-5; D possibly matches TRBD1 or TRBD2 (6 bases each). This CDR3 has 16 residues. V lost 4 bases and J lost 2, with 18 bases in between. Germline lookup yields CDR1 MNHEY and CDR2 SVGAGI.